These 3 T cell receptor beta chains came from one sample sequenced in a study of blood T cells in healthy people across ages. A second about 7 to 11 cycle PCR used barcoded and J-beta primers. TCRdb reprocessed the 5' RACE reads with MiXCR, giving one entry per CDR3 protein. The sample includes about 810,000 distinct CDR3 sequences, approximately 35% of them seen just once. The material sequenced was blood. Every receptor here comes from a young man in good health.

J is TRBJ1-1 and V is TRBV12-3 or TRBV12-4; TRBD1 is a possible D gene (5 bases). The CDR3 contains 14 residues. Trimming took 6 bases from V and 8 from J, leaving 19 bases between them. CDR3 DNA sequence: TGTGCCAGCAGCCCGATTACCGAGGGGATCGAAGCTTTCTTT. It specifies CASSPITEGIEAFF.

This clonotype was counted a few times. The chain has TRBV5-5 and TRBJ1-4, with D tentatively TRBD1 (5 bases). The CDR3 contains 15 residues. The V gene lost 4 bases and the J gene lost 1 base, with 11 bases spanning the gap. Germline V lookup: CDR1 SGHKS, CDR2 YYEKEE (reference sequence). CDR3 sequence: CASSPGGGTNEKLFF. The DNA of the CDR3 is TGTGCCAGCAGCCCCGGGGGGGGAACTAATGAAAAACTGTTTTTT.

This clonotype has more than one count but fewer than ten. V and J are TRBV7-3 and TRBJ2-3, with D possibly being TRBD1 or TRBD2 (5 bases each). The CDR3 is made up of 15 amino acids. Trimming pared 2 bases from V and 4 bases from J, leaving 13 bases between. CDR1 SGHTA and CDR2 FQGTGA come from the germline V gene. The CDR3 reads CASSLPGPRADTQYF. DNA of the CDR3: TGTGCCAGCAGCTTACCGGGACCAAGGGCAGATACGCAGTATTTT.